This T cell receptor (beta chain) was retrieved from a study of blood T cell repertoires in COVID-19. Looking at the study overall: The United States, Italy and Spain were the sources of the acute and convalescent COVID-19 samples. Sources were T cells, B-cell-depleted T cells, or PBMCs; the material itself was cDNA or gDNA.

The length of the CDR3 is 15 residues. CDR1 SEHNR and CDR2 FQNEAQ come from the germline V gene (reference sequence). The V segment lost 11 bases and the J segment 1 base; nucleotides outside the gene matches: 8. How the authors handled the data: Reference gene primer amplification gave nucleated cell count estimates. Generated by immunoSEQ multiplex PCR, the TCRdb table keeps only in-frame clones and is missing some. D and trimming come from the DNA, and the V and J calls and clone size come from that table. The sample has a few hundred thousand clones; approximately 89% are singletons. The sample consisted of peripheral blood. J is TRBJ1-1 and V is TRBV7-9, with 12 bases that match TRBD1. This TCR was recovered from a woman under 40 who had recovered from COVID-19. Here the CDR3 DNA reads TGTGCCCTTGGGGGGACAGGGGGCTGGAACACTGAAGCTTTCTTT. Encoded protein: CALGGTGGWNTEAFF.